The clone carrying this T cell receptor (beta chain) was counted many times. Its antigen remains unknown. The sample is drawn from a study of regulatory T cells in long-lasting Graves disease. For the study at large: Under 3 months of antithyroid drugs had been taken by newly diagnosed Graves' patients.

The CDR3 runs 15 residues. Trimming at V came to 2 bases and at J to 3 bases, leaving 4 bases not matched to a gene. The germline V gene encodes CDR1 WNHNN and CDR2 SYGVQD (reference sequence). Assembly of TCR beta libraries relied on iRepertoire HTBI primers together with Arm-PCR of CDR3 regions. TCRdb used MiXCR to reprocess the multiplex PCR reads, holding one entry per CDR3 protein. The top ten clones hold 20% to 25% of a sample with 350,000 to 400,000 distinct CDR3 sequences, around a sixth of them seen once. Specified time point: newly diagnosed GD, antithyroid drugs for less than 3 months. PBMC RNA served as the TCR library source. Study-wide findings and caveats: Persistent disease favored TRBV28, TRBJ1-2 and TRBJ2-5.

The clonotype was recovered from a female donor with Graves disease. The rearrangement links TRBV10-1 to TRBJ1-1, with 9 bases matching TRBD1. The material was peripheral blood mononuclear cells (PBMCs), obtained at new diagnosis, from a patient treated with antithyroid drugs. The CDR3 coding sequence is TGCGCCAGCAGTGAGGCGACAGGGGGTGACACTGAAGCTTTCTTT. Protein sequence: CASSEATGGDTEAFF.